The clone carrying this T cell receptor (beta chain) was counted once. The antigen remains undetermined. This entry belongs to a study of T cell responses to AZD1222 COVID-19 vaccine. Whole-study results and caveats: Along spike, vaccine-associated CD4 TCRs were found throughout, with dominance at 160-218 and 743-854. No repertoire was sampled before or during the peak T cell response, only after it.

TCRdb keeps only in-frame clones here, not all; method: immunoSEQ multiplex PCR. The sample contains about 130,000 clones, around 89% of which appear only once. This sequence originates from an adult in good health. Sample: peripheral blood, taken on day 0 of AZD1222 vaccination.

The CDR3 protein is CASRDLTDTQYF. The CDR3 region has the DNA TGTGCCAGCAGGGACCTGACAGATACGCAGTATTTT. This sequence joins TRBV27 and TRBJ2-3, with D hard to call. The length of the CDR3 is 12 residues. The ends were cut back, 6 bases at V and 3 bases at J, with 7 bases in the middle. Germline V gene lookup returns CDR1 MNHEY and CDR2 SMNVEV (reference sequence).